This T cell receptor beta chain was identified during a study of tumor-infiltrating lymphocytes in primary liver carcinoma. Whole-study results and caveats: Tumor-adjacent and tumor-blood pairs overlapped less than tumor region pairs did.

The study co-extracted DNA and RNA from around 20-30 mg of unsorted bulk tissue. A word on this clonotype: What it binds is not known. A much larger clone differs by one base, so this may be a read error.

Total RNA (about 500 ng) served as template for TCR beta cDNA synthesis primed by a constant-region primer. Sequencing libraries for TCR beta derived from three nested multiplex PCR rounds that used slightly modified ARM-PCR. Two initial PCR rounds of about 11 cycles each paired TRBV1-TRBV30 forward primers with a C-beta reverse primer. Via MiXCR, TCRdb re-called the multiplex PCR reads, giving one row per CDR3 protein. The table has over 45,000 distinct CDR3 sequences, 60% to 85% seen once. This CDR3 is built from 14 residues. Germline CDR1 reads SEHNR; CDR2 reads FQNEAQ (reference sequence). This TCR derives from a man between 35 and 55 years old with primary liver carcinoma and hepatitis B virus infection. The sequenced material came from liver tumor tissue from sampling region 5. Noted subset: tumor region T5, tumor centre. This chain connects TRBV7-9 to TRBJ2-7; TRBD1 might be the D (5 bases). The CDR3 DNA follows: TGTGCCCGCAGCCCGCAGGTAGGGGTCGACGAGCAGTACTTC. It codes for CARSPQVGVDEQYF.